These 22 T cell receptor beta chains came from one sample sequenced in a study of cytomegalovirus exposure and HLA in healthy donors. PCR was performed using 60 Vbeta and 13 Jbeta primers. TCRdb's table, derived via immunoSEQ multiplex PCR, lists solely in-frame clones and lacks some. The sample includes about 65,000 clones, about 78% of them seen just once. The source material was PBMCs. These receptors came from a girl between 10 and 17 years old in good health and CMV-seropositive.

CDR3 residues: CAWSVQALVPLHF. As DNA, the CDR3 is TGTGCCTGGAGTGTACAGGCGTTAGTACCCCTCCACTTT. This chain links TRBV30 with TRBJ1-6, with D possibly matching TRBD1 (5 bases). The CDR3 runs to 13 residues. Trimming took 0 bases from V and 12 from J, leaving 12 bases between them. Germline V gives CDR1 GTSNPN, CDR2 SVGIG (reference sequence).

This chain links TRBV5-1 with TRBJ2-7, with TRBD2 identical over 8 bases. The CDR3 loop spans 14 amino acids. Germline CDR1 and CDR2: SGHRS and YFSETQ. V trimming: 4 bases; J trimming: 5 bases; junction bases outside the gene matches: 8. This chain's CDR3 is CASSPREGGNEQYF. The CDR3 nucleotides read TGCGCCAGCAGCCCCCGGGAGGGAGGCAACGAGCAGTACTTC.

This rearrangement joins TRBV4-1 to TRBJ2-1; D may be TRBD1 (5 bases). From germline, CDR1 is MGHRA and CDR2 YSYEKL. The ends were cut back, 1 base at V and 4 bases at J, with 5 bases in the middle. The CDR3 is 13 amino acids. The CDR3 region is CASSQGQYNEQFF. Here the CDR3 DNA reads TGCGCCAGCAGCCAAGGACAGTACAATGAGCAGTTCTTC.

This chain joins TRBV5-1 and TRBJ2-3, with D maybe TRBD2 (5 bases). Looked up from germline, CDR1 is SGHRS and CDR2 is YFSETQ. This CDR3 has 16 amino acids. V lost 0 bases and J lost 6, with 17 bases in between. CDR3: CASSLATAGAPDTQYF. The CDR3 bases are TGCGCCAGCAGCTTGGCCACGGCGGGTGCCCCCGATACGCAGTATTTT.

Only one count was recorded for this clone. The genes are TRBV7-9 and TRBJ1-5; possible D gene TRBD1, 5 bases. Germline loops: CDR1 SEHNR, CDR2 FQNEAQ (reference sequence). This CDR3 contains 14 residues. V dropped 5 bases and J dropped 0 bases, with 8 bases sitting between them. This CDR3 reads CASSHRYSNQPQHF. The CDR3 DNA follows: TGTGCCAGCAGCCACAGGTATAGCAATCAGCCCCAGCATTTT.

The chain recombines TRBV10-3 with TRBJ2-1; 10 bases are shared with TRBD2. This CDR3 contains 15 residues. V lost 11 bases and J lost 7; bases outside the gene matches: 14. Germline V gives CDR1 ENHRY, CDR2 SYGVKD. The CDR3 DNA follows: TGTGCCTCTACCGGGACTAGCGTGAGGACTAATGAGCAGTTCTTC. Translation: CASTGTSVRTNEQFF.

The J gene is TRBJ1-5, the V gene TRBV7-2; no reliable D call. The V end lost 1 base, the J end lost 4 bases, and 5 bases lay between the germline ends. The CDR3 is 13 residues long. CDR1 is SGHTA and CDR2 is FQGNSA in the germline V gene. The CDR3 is CASSLDRNQPQHF. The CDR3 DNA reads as TGTGCCAGCAGCTTAGACAGAAATCAGCCCCAGCATTTT.

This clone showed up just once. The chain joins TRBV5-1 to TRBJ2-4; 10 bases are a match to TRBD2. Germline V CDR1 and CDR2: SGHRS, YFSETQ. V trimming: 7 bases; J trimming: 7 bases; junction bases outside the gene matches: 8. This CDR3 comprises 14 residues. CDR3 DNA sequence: TGCGCCAGCGGAGCTAGCGGGAGTGGGAACATTCAGTACTTC. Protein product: CASGASGSGNIQYF.

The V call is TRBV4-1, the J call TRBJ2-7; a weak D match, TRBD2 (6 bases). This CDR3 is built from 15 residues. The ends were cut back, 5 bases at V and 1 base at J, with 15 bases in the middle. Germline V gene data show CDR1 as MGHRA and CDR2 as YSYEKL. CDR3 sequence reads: CASSSPGRTSYEQYF. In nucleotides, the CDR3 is TGCGCCAGCAGCTCTCCCGGGAGAACTTCCTACGAGCAGTACTTC.

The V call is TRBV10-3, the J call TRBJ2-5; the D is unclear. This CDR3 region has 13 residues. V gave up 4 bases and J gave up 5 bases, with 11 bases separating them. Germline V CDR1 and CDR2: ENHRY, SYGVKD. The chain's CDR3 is CAISGLSAETQYF. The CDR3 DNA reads TGTGCCATCAGTGGCTTAAGCGCGGAGACCCAGTACTTC.

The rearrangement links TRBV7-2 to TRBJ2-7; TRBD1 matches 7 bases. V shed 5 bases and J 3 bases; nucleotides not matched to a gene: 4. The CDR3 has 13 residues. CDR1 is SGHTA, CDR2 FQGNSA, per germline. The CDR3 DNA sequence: TGTGCCAGCAGCCTACGACAGGGCTACGAGCAGTACTTC. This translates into CASSLRQGYEQYF. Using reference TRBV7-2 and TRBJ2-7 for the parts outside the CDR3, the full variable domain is GAGVSQSPSNKVTEKGKDVELRCDPISGHTALYWYRQSLGQGLEFLIYFQGNSAPDKSGLPSDRFSAERTGGSVSTLTIQRTQQEDSAVYLCASSLRQGYEQYFGPGTRLTVT.

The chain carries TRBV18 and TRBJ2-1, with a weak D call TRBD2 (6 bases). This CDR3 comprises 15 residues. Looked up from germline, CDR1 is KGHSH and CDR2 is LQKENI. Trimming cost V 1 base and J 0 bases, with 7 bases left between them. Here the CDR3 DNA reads TGTGCCAGCTCACCACTAGCGGCCTCCTACAATGAGCAGTTCTTC. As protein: CASSPLAASYNEQFF.

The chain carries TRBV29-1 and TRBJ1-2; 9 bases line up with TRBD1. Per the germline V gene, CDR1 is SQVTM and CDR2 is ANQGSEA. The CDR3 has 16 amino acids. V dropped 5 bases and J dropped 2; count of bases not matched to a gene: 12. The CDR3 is CSVTGQGNFNNYGYTF. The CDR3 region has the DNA TGCAGCGTTACCGGACAGGGGAACTTTAACAACTATGGCTACACCTTC.

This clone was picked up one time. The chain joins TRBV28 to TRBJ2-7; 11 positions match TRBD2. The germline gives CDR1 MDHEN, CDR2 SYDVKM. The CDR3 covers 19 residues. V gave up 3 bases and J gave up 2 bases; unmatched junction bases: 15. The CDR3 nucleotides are TGTGCCAGCAGTTTTACAGGGTGGTGGGGGACTAGCGGCCCCTACGAGCAGTACTTC. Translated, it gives CASSFTGWWGTSGPYEQYF. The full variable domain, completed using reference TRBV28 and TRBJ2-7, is DVKVTQSSRYLVKRTGEKVFLECVQDMDHENMFWYRQDPGLGLRLIYFSYDVKMKEKGDIPEGYSVSREKKERFSLILESASTNQTSMYLCASSFTGWWGTSGPYEQYFGPGTRLTVT.

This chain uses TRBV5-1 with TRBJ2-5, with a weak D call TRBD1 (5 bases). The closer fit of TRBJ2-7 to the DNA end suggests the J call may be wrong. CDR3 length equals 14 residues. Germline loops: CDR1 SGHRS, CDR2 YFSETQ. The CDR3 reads CASSVDSLSYEQYF. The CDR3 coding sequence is TGCGCCAGCAGCGTCGACAGCCTCTCCTACGAGCAGTACTTC.

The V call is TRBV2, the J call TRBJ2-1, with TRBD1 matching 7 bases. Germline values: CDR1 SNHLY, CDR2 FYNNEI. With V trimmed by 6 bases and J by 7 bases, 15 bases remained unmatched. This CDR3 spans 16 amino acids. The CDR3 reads CASRKTRQGVGNEQFF. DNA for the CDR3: TGTGCCAGCAGAAAAACAAGACAGGGTGTAGGGAATGAGCAGTTCTTC.

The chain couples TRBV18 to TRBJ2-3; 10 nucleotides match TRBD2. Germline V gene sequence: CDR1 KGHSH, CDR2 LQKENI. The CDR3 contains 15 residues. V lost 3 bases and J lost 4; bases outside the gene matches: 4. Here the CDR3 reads CASSPSGRRADTQYF. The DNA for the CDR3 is TGTGCCAGCTCACCTAGCGGGAGGAGGGCAGATACGCAGTATTTT.

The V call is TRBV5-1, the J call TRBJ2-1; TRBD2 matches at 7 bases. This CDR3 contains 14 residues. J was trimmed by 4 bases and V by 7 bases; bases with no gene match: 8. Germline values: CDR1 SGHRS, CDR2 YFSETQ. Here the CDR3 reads CASWGGSPYNEQFF. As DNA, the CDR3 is TGCGCCAGCTGGGGCGGGAGCCCTTACAATGAGCAGTTCTTC.

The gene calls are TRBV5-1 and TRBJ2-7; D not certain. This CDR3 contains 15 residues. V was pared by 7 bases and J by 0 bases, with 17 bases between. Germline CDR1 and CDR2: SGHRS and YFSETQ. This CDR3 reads CASRVVSSGSYEQYF. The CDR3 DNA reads TGCGCCAGCCGGGTTGTGAGTAGTGGCTCCTACGAGCAGTACTTC.

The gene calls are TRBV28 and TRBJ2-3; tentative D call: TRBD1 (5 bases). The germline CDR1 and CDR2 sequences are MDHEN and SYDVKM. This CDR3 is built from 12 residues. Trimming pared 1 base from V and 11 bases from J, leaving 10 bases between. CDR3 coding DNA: TGTGCCAGCAGTTTATCCGGCAGGGAGCAGTATTTT. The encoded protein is CASSLSGREQYF.

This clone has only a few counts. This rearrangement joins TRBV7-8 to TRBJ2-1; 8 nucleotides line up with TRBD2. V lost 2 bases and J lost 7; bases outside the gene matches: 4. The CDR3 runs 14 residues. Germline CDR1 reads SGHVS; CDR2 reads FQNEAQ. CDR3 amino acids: CASSLWTSKNEQFF. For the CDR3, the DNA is TGTGCCAGCAGCTTATGGACTAGCAAGAATGAGCAGTTCTTC. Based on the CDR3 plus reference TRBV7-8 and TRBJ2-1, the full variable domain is GAGVSQSPRYKVAKRGQDVALRCDPISGHVSLFWYQQALGQGPEFLTYFQNEAQLDKSGLPSDRFFAERPEGSVSTLKIQRTQQEDSAVYLCASSLWTSKNEQFFGPGTRLTVL.

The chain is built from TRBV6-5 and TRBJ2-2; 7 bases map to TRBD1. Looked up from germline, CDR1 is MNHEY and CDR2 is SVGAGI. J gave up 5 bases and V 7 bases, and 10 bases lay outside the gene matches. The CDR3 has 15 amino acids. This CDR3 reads CASTPGTVSTGELFF. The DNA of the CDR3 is TGTGCCAGCACTCCGGGGACAGTCAGTACCGGGGAGCTGTTTTTT.